These 5 T cell receptor beta chains came from one sample sequenced in a study of control samples from healthy donors and cancer patients. Sequencing was performed with immunoSEQ multiplex PCR; in TCRdb, only in-frame clones are kept and a portion is missing. Of some 120,000 clones listed, roughly 90% are singletons. Sequenced: blood. The receptors here all came from a man over 45 in good health.

The rearrangement uses TRBV7-7 and TRBJ2-5; 11 nucleotides agree with TRBD1. V was clipped by 5 bases and J by 6 bases; unmatched bases: 5. This CDR3 is built from 14 residues. CDR1 is SSHAT, CDR2 FNYEAQ, per germline (reference sequence). The chain's CDR3 is CASSMDRGRQTQYF. CDR3 nucleotides: TGTGCCAGCAGCATGGACAGGGGGCGGCAGACCCAGTACTTC.

The V call is TRBV9, the J call TRBJ1-6; 7 positions agree with TRBD1. The J segment lost 5 bases and the V segment lost 3 bases, leaving 2 bases of the junction unmatched. From germline, CDR1 is SGDLS and CDR2 YYNGEE. The CDR3 sequence is 14 residues long. This chain's CDR3 is CASSGTGDNSPLHF. Written as DNA, the CDR3 is TGTGCCAGCAGCGGGACAGGAGATAATTCACCCCTCCACTTT.

The chain has TRBV5-1 and TRBJ2-5; 10 positions agree with TRBD1. The germline gives CDR1 SGHRS, CDR2 YFSETQ. The CDR3 has 15 residues. Trimming took 3 bases from V and 5 from J; bases not matched to a gene: 7. The CDR3, as DNA: TGCGCCAGCAGCTCGACAGGGGGCGAATACGAGACCCAGTACTTC. Translating gives CASSSTGGEYETQYF.

CDR3 sequence: CASSQGDRGNSYEQYF. The CDR3 coding sequence is TGTGCCAGCAGCCAAGGGGACAGGGGCAACTCCTACGAGCAGTACTTC. The rearrangement joins TRBV14 to TRBJ2-7; 10 nucleotides line up with TRBD1. The CDR3 runs to 16 residues. Trimming at V came to 1 base and at J to 0 bases, leaving 3 bases not matched to a gene. CDR1 and CDR2 from the germline V gene are SGHDN and FVKESK.

The chain joins TRBV15 to TRBJ1-2; D unresolved. The ends were cut back, 1 base at V and 0 bases at J, with 12 bases in the middle. The length of the CDR3 is 16 residues. Germline CDR1 reads LNHNV; CDR2 reads YYDKDF (reference sequence). The CDR3 nucleotides are TGTGCCACCAGCAGAGTACCGGGCCTACCTAACTATGGCTACACCTTC. Translated, it gives CATSRVPGLPNYGYTF.